This T cell receptor (beta chain) comes out of a study of blood T cells in healthy people across ages. Overall study: T cells yielded about one barcoded beta molecule per two cells through template switching.

Total RNA, at least 5.5 micrograms per sample, was extracted from PBMCs. The CDR3 contains 13 residues. The ends were cut back, 2 bases at V and 6 bases at J, with 12 bases in the middle. The germline gives CDR1 SGDLS, CDR2 YYNGEE. Study-wide findings and caveats: Naive T cell percentage and TCR beta diversity correlated strongly.

This clonotype was seen more than once but under ten times. What it binds is not known. The use of a sample-barcoded 5' primer and a J-beta primer mix characterized a second PCR of roughly 6 to 11 cycles. TCRdb re-called the 5' RACE reads through MiXCR, storing one row per CDR3 protein. The repertoire consists of 650,000 to 1,000,000 distinct CDR3 sequences, with about half occurring once and the leading ten covering approximately 18%. This clonotype originated in an elderly man in good health. The sequencing input was blood. The rearrangement links TRBV9 to TRBJ2-7; D unresolved. CDR3 residues: CASSVSHNGEQYF. The CDR3 nucleotides read TGTGCCAGCAGCGTCTCCCACAATGGCGAGCAGTACTTC.